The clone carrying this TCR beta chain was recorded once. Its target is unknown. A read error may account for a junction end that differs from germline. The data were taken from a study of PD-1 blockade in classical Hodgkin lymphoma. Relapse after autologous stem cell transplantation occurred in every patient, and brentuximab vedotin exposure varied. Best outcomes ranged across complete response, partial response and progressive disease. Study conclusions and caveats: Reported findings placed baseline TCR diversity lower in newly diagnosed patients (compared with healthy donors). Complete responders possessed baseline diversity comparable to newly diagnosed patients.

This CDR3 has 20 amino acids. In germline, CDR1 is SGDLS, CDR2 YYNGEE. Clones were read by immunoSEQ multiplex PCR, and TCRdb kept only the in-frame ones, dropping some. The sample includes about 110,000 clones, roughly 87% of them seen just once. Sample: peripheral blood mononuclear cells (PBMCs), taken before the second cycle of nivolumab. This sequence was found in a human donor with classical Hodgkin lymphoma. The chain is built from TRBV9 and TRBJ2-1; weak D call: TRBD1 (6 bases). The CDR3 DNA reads TGTGCCAGCAGCGCCCGTAGCCCAGCTTTGGGGGCCGGTTCCTACGATGAGCAGTTCTTC. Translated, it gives CASSARSPALGAGSYDEQFF.